Shown below are 17 T cell receptor beta chains from a single sample sequenced in a study of blood T cell repertoires in COVID-19. Only in-frame clones appear in the TCRdb table, and some are missing; sequencing was by immunoSEQ multiplex PCR. The sample consists of approximately 470,000 clones, 87% of them appearing once. Sequencing was done on a sample of PBMCs or T cells enriched from blood (not recorded which). The receptors were gathered from a woman between 18 and 29 years old who had recovered from COVID-19.

For the CDR3, the DNA is TGTGCCAGCAGCCGGGCAGGGGACTATGGCTACACCTTC. This gives the protein CASSRAGDYGYTF. The J gene is TRBJ1-2, the V gene TRBV9; possibly TRBD1 for D (6 bases). The CDR3 loop spans 13 amino acids. Germline loops: CDR1 SGDLS, CDR2 YYNGEE. With 4 bases removed from V and 3 bases from J, the gap between germline ends came to 10 bases.

This sequence joins TRBV6-5 and TRBJ1-1, with 7 bases lining up with TRBD1. CDR1 is MNHEY, CDR2 SVGAGI, per germline. Trimming removed 0 bases from V and 5 bases from J; junction bases left unmatched: 6. The CDR3 covers 15 residues. The CDR3 DNA reads TGTGCCAGCAGTTACTCGGGGGACAGTCAGACTGAAGCTTTCTTT. As protein: CASSYSGDSQTEAFF.

The chain employs TRBV7-9 and TRBJ1-4; 7 nucleotides line up with TRBD1. V lost 5 bases and J lost 0; bases outside the gene matches: 6. The CDR3 has 16 residues. Per germline, CDR1 SEHNR and CDR2 FQNEAQ (reference sequence). The DNA for the CDR3 is TGTGCCAGCAGCCTAGGGGGCACGGCAACTAATGAAAAACTGTTTTTT. It specifies CASSLGGTATNEKLFF.

The chain carries TRBV11-2 and TRBJ1-2; TRBD1 matches 7 bases. Germline values: CDR1 SGHAT, CDR2 FQNNGV. CDR3 size: 16 residues. V was pared by 7 bases and J by 5 bases, with 16 bases of the junction left unmatched. The CDR3 protein is CASNRGGAGGVYGYTF. The CDR3 nucleotides are TGTGCCAGCAACCGAGGGGGCGCGGGAGGTGTTTATGGCTACACCTTC.

The chain links TRBV2 to TRBJ1-4, with D uncertain. The CDR3 totals 14 residues. Germline V CDR1 and CDR2: SNHLY, FYNNEI. Trimming left V 3 bases short and J 7 bases short, with 12 bases between. The CDR3 loop reads CASSEARWSEKLFF. CDR3 nucleotide sequence: TGTGCCAGCAGTGAGGCCCGATGGAGTGAAAAACTGTTTTTT.

J is TRBJ1-1 and V is TRBV3-1 (or the pseudogene TRBV3-2), with 8 positions matching TRBD1. Germline-derived CDR1 and CDR2 are LGHDT and YNNKEL (reference sequence). The CDR3 is 14 amino acids. V dropped 1 base and J dropped 6; count of bases not matched to a gene: 4. The CDR3 DNA sequence: TGTGCCAGCAGCCAAGGGTACAGGGGGTCTGAAGCTTTCTTT. Amino acid sequence: CASSQGYRGSEAFF.

This clone appeared once. V is TRBV28 and J is TRBJ1-3; TRBD1 agrees at 9 bases. The CDR3 runs 16 residues. J gave up 2 bases and V 6 bases, and 8 bases lay outside the gene matches. Germline lookup yields CDR1 MDHEN and CDR2 SYDVKM. This CDR3 is CASSRTGTGTGNTIYF. The CDR3 nucleotides read TGTGCCAGCAGCCGAACCGGGACAGGGACTGGAAACACCATATATTTT.

The chain uses TRBV30 and TRBJ2-5; D unclear. With 5 bases removed from V and 1 base from J, the gap between germline ends came to 11 bases. This CDR3 spans 13 amino acids. In germline, CDR1 is GTSNPN, CDR2 SVGIG (reference sequence). In nucleotides, the CDR3 is TGTGCCTGGTCGTTATTTTCCCAAGAGACCCAGTACTTC. Translating gives CAWSLFSQETQYF.

The chain joins TRBV7-9 to TRBJ2-7, with D unresolved. Trimming removed 5 bases from V and 3 bases from J, with 11 bases in between. The CDR3 covers 13 residues. The germline gives CDR1 SEHNR, CDR2 FQNEAQ (reference sequence). CDR3 nucleotide sequence: TGTGCCAGCAGCCCTCCCAGCGTCTACGAGCAGTACTTC. Translating gives CASSPPSVYEQYF.

The V and J genes are TRBV15 and TRBJ1-1; the D gene is possibly TRBD1 (5 bases). CDR1 is LNHNV, CDR2 YYDKDF, per germline (reference sequence). This CDR3 region has 15 residues. Trimming cost V 1 base and J 1 base, with 10 bases left between them. In DNA, the CDR3 is TGTGCCACCAGCAGAGGACTGACAGAGAACACTGAAGCTTTCTTT. Amino acids: CATSRGLTENTEAFF.

The rearrangement links TRBV28 to TRBJ1-2, with 8 positions matching TRBD1. CDR1 MDHEN and CDR2 SYDVKM come from the germline V gene. The CDR3 has 14 amino acids. The junction had 7 bases not matched to a gene; V was cut back by 6 bases and J by 4 bases. The CDR3 DNA reads TGTGCCAGCAGGATGACAGGGGACAGCTATGGCTACACCTTC. It translates to CASRMTGDSYGYTF.

The chain links TRBV14 to TRBJ1-2, with D maybe TRBD1 (5 bases). V lost 3 bases and J lost 0, with 11 bases in between. The CDR3 is made up of 15 amino acids. CDR1 SGHDN and CDR2 FVKESK come from the germline V gene. The CDR3 sequence: CASSHDPGANYGYTF. The CDR3 DNA sequence: TGTGCCAGCAGCCACGACCCGGGGGCTAACTATGGCTACACCTTC.

The CDR3 loop reads CASSLGGVLQPQHF. In DNA form, the CDR3 reads TGTGCCAGCAGCCTGGGGGGAGTATTACAGCCCCAGCATTTT. The chain links TRBV5-6 to TRBJ1-5, with D possibly being TRBD1 (5 bases). From germline, CDR1 is SGHDT and CDR2 YYEEEE. Trimming cost V 4 bases and J 7 bases, with 15 bases left between them. This CDR3 comprises 14 residues.

This clone was seen a single time. The chain employs TRBV19 and TRBJ1-4, with D unresolved. Per germline, CDR1 LNHDA and CDR2 SQIVND (reference sequence). The CDR3 loop spans 15 amino acids. The V end lost 6 bases, the J end lost 4 bases, and 15 bases lay between the germline ends. The CDR3 region has the DNA TGTGCCAGTAGCCCCCGGCGAGGGTTTAATGAAAAACTGTTTTTT. It encodes CASSPRRGFNEKLFF.

V and J are TRBV7-3 and TRBJ2-1; 13 bases agree with TRBD2. CDR1 and CDR2 (germline): SGHTA, FQGTGA. This CDR3 has 15 residues. Trimming removed 6 bases from V and 5 bases from J; junction bases left unmatched: 4. The CDR3 region is CASSRTSGGDNEQFF. CDR3 nucleotides: TGTGCCAGCAGTCGTACTAGCGGGGGGGACAATGAGCAGTTCTTC.

The J gene is TRBJ2-7, the V gene TRBV7-2; D is unclear. Trimming pared 6 bases from V and 3 bases from J, leaving 12 bases between. The CDR3 is 13 residues long. CDR1 SGHTA and CDR2 FQGNSA come from the germline V gene. As DNA, the CDR3 is TGTGCCAGCAGTCCTGGTAGTTACTACGAGCAGTACTTC. Protein: CASSPGSYYEQYF.

This chain connects TRBV28 to TRBJ1-5; 8 bases line up with TRBD1. From germline, CDR1 is MDHEN and CDR2 SYDVKM. J gave up 4 bases and V 5 bases, and 7 bases lay outside the gene matches. There are 15 residues in the CDR3. The CDR3: CASSPQGGWNQPQHF. CDR3 nucleotide sequence: TGTGCCAGCAGTCCACAGGGGGGATGGAATCAGCCCCAGCATTTT.